The 2 T cell receptor beta chains given below trace back to one sample, sequenced in a study of CD4 and CD8 cells across lung adenocarcinoma regions. Using its own MiXCR run on the PCR reads, TCRdb lists one record per CDR3 protein. The repertoire consists of about 8,500 distinct CDR3 sequences, with 46% occurring once and the leading ten covering around 17%. Specimen: CD4+ T cells from the margin of a lung tumor. The receptor source for this set is a female donor with lung adenocarcinoma. The CD4 and CD8 labels of this study may be unreliable.

The chain joins TRBV12-3 or TRBV12-4 to TRBJ2-2, with D perhaps assigned TRBD1 or TRBD2 (5 bases each). V dropped 5 bases and J dropped 3 bases, with 13 bases sitting between them. This CDR3 is built from 15 residues. For the CDR3, the DNA is TGTGCCAGCAGTAGAAGGGACGGTGACACCGGGGAGCTGTTTTTT. Translation: CASSRRDGDTGELFF.

This clonotype was seen ten or more times. The V gene is TRBV27, the J gene TRBJ1-2; no definite D call. Trimming shortened V by 6 bases and J by 3 bases, and 14 bases separated the two germline ends. The CDR3 has 14 residues. Per the germline V gene, CDR1 is MNHEY and CDR2 is SMNVEV (reference sequence). The CDR3 coding sequence is TGTGCCAGCAGGTTCACTGGGCCGTACTATGGCTACACCTTC. It encodes CASRFTGPYYGYTF.